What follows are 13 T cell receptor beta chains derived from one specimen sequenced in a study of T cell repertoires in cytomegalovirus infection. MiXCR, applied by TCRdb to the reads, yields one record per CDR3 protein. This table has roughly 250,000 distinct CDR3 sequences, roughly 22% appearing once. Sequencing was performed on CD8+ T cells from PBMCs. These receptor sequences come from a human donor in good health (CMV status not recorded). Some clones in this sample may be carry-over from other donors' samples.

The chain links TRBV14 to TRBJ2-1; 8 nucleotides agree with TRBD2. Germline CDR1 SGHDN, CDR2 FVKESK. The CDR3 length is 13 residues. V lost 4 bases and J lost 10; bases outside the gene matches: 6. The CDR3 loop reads CASSPGGGREQFF. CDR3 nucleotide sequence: TGTGCCAGCAGCCCCGGGGGGGGGAGGGAGCAGTTCTTC.

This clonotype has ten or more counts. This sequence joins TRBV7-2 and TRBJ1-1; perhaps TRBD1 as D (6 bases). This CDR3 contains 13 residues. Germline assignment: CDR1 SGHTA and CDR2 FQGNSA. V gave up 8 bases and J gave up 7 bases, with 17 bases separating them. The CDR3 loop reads CASGHEGEGEAFF. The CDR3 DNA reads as TGTGCCAGCGGGCACGAGGGGGAGGGTGAAGCTTTCTTT.

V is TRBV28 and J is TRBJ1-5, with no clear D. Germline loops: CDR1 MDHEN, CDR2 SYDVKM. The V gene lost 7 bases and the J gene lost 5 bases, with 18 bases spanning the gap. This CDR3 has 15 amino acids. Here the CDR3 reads CASKLSVATDQPQHF. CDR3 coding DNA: TGTGCCAGCAAACTCAGCGTTGCAACAGATCAGCCCCAGCATTTT.

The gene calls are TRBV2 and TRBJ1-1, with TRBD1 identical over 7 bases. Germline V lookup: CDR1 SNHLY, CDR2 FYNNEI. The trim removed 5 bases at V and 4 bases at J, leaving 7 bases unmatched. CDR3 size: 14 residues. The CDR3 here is CASSLTGTGTEAFF. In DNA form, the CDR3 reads TGTGCCAGCAGTCTGACAGGGACCGGCACTGAAGCTTTCTTT. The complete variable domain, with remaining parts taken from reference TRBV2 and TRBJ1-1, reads EPEVTQTPSHQVTQMGQEVILRCVPISNHLYFYWYRQILGQKVEFLVSFYNNEISEKSEIFDDQFSVERPDGSNFTLKIRSTKLEDSAMYFCASSLTGTGTEAFFGQGTRLTVV.

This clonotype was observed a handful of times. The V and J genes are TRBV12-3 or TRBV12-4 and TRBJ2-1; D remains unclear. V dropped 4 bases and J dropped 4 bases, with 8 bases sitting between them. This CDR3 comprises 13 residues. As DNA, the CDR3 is TGTGCCAGCAGTTCCCGATTGTACAATGAGCAGTTCTTC. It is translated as CASSSRLYNEQFF.

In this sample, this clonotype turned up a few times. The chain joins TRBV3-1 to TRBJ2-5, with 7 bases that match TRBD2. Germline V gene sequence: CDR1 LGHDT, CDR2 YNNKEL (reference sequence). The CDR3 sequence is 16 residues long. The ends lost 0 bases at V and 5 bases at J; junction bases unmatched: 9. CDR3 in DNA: TGTGCCAGCAGCCAAGATCTGGGCGGGGGTGGGGAGACCCAGTACTTC. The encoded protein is CASSQDLGGGGETQYF.

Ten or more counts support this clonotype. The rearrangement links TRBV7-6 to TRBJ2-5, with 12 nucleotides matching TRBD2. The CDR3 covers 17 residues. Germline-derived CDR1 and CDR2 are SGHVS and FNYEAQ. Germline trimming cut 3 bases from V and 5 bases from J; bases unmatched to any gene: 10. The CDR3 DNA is TGTGCCAGCAGCTTCGCTAGCGGGGGGGCCGGTCAGGAGACCCAGTACTTC. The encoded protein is CASSFASGGAGQETQYF.

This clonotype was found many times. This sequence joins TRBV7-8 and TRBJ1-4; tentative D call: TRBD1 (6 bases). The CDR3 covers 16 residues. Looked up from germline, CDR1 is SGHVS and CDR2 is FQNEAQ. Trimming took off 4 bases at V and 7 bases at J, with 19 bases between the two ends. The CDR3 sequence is CASSSGTTAVGEKLFF. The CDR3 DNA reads TGTGCCAGCAGCTCCGGGACAACCGCTGTCGGTGAAAAACTGTTTTTT.

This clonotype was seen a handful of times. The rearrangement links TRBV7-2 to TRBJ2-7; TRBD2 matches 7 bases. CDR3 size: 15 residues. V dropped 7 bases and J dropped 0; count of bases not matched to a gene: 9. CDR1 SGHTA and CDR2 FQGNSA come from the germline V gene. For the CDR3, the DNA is TGTGCCAGCAAATTAAACGCGGGGGTCTCCTACGAGCAGTACTTC. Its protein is CASKLNAGVSYEQYF.

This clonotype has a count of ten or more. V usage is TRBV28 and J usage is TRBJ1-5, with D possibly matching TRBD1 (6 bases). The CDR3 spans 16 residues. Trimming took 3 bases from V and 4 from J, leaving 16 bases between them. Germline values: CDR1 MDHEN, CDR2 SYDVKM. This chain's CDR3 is CASSFSQGGWNQPQHF. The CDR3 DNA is TGTGCCAGCAGTTTTTCACAGGGTGGGTGGAATCAGCCCCAGCATTTT.

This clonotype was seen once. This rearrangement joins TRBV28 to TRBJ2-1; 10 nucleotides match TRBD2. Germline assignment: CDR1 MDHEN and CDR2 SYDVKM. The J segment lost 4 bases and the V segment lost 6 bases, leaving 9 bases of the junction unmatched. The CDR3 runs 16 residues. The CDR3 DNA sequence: TGTGCCAGCAGCCCCGGTAGCGGGGGGCGGTACAATGAGCAGTTCTTC. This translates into CASSPGSGGRYNEQFF.

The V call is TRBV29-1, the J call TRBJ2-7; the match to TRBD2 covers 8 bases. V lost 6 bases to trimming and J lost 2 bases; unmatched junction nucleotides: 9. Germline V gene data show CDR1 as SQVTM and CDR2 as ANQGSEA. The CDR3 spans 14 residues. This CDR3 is CSVATGGKTYEQYF. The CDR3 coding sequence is TGCAGCGTCGCTACGGGAGGGAAGACCTACGAGCAGTACTTC.

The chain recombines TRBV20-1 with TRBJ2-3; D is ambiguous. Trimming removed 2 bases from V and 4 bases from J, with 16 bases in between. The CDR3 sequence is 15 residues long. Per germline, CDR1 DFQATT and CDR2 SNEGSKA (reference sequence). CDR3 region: CSARTLPSLPDTQYF. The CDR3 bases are TGCAGTGCTAGAACATTGCCGAGCCTACCAGATACGCAGTATTTT.